This note documents a single T cell receptor beta chain sequence. Its cognate antigen is unknown. These data come from a study of identical twins. Notes on the study in general: Findings depended on cross-sectional statistics rather than tracking the same donors. Twins shared beta out-of-frame sequences in excess, but this excess was weaker. Invariant populations such as MAIT and iNKT cells could partly muddle zero-insertion analyses.

A universal primer binding site was introduced by template switching. The final cDNA contained unique molecular identifiers. TCRdb itself ran the 5' RACE reads through MiXCR, one entry per CDR3 protein. This table has 570,000 or so distinct CDR3 sequences, more than 9% appearing once. J was trimmed by 3 bases and V by 4 bases; bases with no gene match: 5. This CDR3 has 14 amino acids. Germline V gene lookup returns CDR1 SNHLY and CDR2 FYNNEI. This sample was also put to use in a study of yellow fever vaccine responses in identical twins.

The sequence was obtained from a woman between 18 and 29 years old in good health. The chain uses TRBV2 and TRBJ2-5, with 7 bases identical to TRBD1. The sample was PBMCs. The CDR3 loop is CASSVGQNKETQYF. The CDR3, as DNA: TGTGCCAGCAGTGTGGGACAGAACAAAGAGACCCAGTACTTC.